This T cell receptor (beta chain) is from a study of T-cell memory formation after mild COVID-19 (dated by TCRdb to the early 2020s). Background on the whole study: TCR sequence clusters from the two donors were found to be largely donor specific. Two young, previously healthy adult volunteers, one female and one male, were included in the cohort. In two donors, T-cell clones that expanded and contracted after mild COVID-19 were tracked by sequencing TCRalpha and TCRbeta repertoires over time.

For sequencing, an Illumina NovaSeq 6000 was employed. TCRalpha and TCRbeta cDNA libraries were built by 5'RACE with constant-segment primers, adding sample barcodes and unique molecular identifiers. RNA was extracted from every sample with Trizol reagent. Libraries were amplified in two PCR steps, with a second sample barcode and Illumina TruSeq adapters added in the second step. The libraries were sequenced on an Illumina NovaSeq using 2 x 150 bp paired-end reads. Under the source paper's analysis protocol: The reads were demultiplexed and collapsed into UMI-guided consensus sequences using migec v1.2.7. With mixcr v2.1.11, UMI consensuses were aligned to TRA and TRB V and J templates and assembled into clonotypes. Expanded or contracted clonotypes were those called significant by both edgeR and NoisET, with noise models trained on biological replicates. For edgeR calls, the cutoffs were a false discovery rate-adjusted p below 0.01 and a log2 fold-change threshold of 1. As an exploratory analysis of dynamics, PCA with hierarchical clustering was applied to max-normalized trajectories of the 1000 most abundant clonotypes. The CD4 or CD8 phenotype of responding clones was assigned using the separately sequenced CD4+ and CD8+ repertoires. The public reads were quality trimmed at Q25 with fastp and then assembled into clones with MiXCR by TCRdb, keeping productive beta chains. A single entry per CDR3 protein holds the most common genes and DNA from its merged rows. The V and J calls and clone size are TCRdb's, not the authors'. The sample records about 350,000 distinct CDR3 sequences, roughly 19% of which are singletons. Around 23% of the sample rests with the top ten.

What the work shows at the level of the full study, not this receptor alone: Clones that contracted from day 15 to 85 showed balanced CD4/CD8 phenotypes, whereas a second wave of clones that expanded from day 15 to 37 leaned towards CD4+. Only two mild cases were covered in the study, and larger cohorts including severe cases with pre-infection samples were considered necessary. Some responding clones were detected in pre-infection memory, which suggested that pre-existing cross-reactive memory T cells had joined the SARS-CoV-2 response. SARS-CoV-2 specificity of the second-wave clones peaking on day 37 was not confirmed. Contracting CD4+ clones were found mainly in CM and EM memory subsets, while CD8+ clones were enriched in EMRA.

In regard to this clonotype: Its antigen remains unidentified. Base qualities are missing; no much larger clone stands one base away.

From a lookup of the germline V gene, CDR1 and CDR2 are SGDLS and YYNGEE. The CDR3 covers 17 residues, taking in both the cysteine and the phenylalanine. Just CDR3 DNA is preserved here, 51 bases in frame from base 1. At the junction V is shortened by 2 bases and J by 1 base; bases outside the gene matches: 7. Ficoll-Paque density gradient centrifugation was used to isolate PBMCs. The source material was PBMCs or a T cell subset sorted from them (not recorded which). The chain couples TRBV9 to TRBJ2-3, with 10 junctional bases fitting TRBD1. The clonotype comes from a man between 18 and 29 years old who had mild COVID-19 (a few samples of this study predate the infection). The sample titles of this study are shuffled in the database, so cell type and time point are left out; the donor was told from shared clones. Here the CDR3 is given as CASSVDRGFSGTDTQYF. The base sequence is TGTGCCAGCAGCGTGGACAGGGGGTTCTCTGGCACAGATACGCAGTATTTT.